The 18 T cell receptor beta chains given below trace back to one sample, sequenced in a study of vaccination and CD4 T cells after COVID-19. No antigens are known for them. Documented treatment: roughly 10-day PBMC culture with coronavirus spike peptide pools or control peptides (ViraFEST assay). Sequence data for DNA of cultured CD4+ T cells were generated by the Oncomine TCR Beta short-read assay. Using its own MiXCR run on the PCR reads, TCRdb lists one record per CDR3 protein. The sample consists of 9,000 to 10,000 distinct CDR3 sequences, 30% to 45% of them appearing once. Sequenced input: CD4+ T cells from blood, cultured in vitro. These TCRs come from a human donor who had recovered from COVID-19.

This clonotype was picked up a small number of times. The chain combines TRBV6-2 or TRBV6-3 with TRBJ2-3; D possibly corresponds to TRBD1 (5 bases). Germline V gives CDR1 MNHEY, CDR2 SVGEGT. Deletions cut 4 bases from V and 1 base from J, with 12 bases between. CDR3 length: 15 residues. The CDR3 DNA follows: TGTGCCAGCAGTTCGGACGGACACCGCACAGATACGCAGTATTTT. Residues: CASSSDGHRTDTQYF.

The rearrangement uses TRBV11-3 and TRBJ2-3; 11 bases are shared with TRBD2. The trim removed 4 bases at V and 0 bases at J, leaving 3 bases unmatched. The CDR3 runs 16 residues. Germline-derived CDR1 and CDR2 are SGHNT and YENEEA. The chain's CDR3 is CASSYLAGGSTDTQYF. CDR3 nucleotide sequence: TGTGCCAGCAGCTATTTAGCGGGGGGGAGCACAGATACGCAGTATTTT. The full variable domain, rest sourced from reference TRBV11-3 and TRBJ2-3, is EAGVVQSPRYKIIEKKQPVAFWCNPISGHNTLYWYLQNLGQGPELLIRYENEEAVDDSQLPKDRFSAERLKGVDSTLKIQPAELGDSAVYLCASSYLAGGSTDTQYFGPGTRLTVL.

V usage is TRBV30 and J usage is TRBJ2-1, with a possible D match to TRBD2 (6 bases). The CDR3 runs to 14 residues. CDR1 is GTSNPN and CDR2 is SVGIG in the germline V gene (reference sequence). Deletions cut 3 bases from V and 7 bases from J, with 16 bases between. CDR3: CAWSRLAGRNEQFF. CDR3 DNA: TGTGCCTGGAGCCGTCTCGCGGGGAGGAATGAGCAGTTCTTC. The whole variable domain, filled in from reference TRBV30 and TRBJ2-1, reads SQTIHQWPATLVQPVGSPLSLECTVEGTSNPNLYWYRQAAGRGLQLLFYSVGIGQISSEVPQNLSASRPQDRQFILSSKKLLLSDSGFYLCAWSRLAGRNEQFFGPGTRLTVL.

This clonotype was observed a handful of times. The rearrangement joins TRBV12-3 or TRBV12-4 to TRBJ1-5; weak D call: TRBD1 (6 bases). The CDR3 spans 13 residues. V was pared by 6 bases and J by 10 bases, with 16 bases between. Here the CDR3 reads CASRALGGQPQHF. CDR3 sequence (DNA): TGTGCCAGCAGGGCGTTAGGGGGACAACCCCAGCATTTT.

This chain uses TRBV29-1 with TRBJ2-1; D is undetermined. The CDR3 has 10 amino acids. V lost 7 bases to trimming and J lost 7 bases, with 8 bases between them. Germline values: CDR1 SQVTM, CDR2 ANQGSEA. The CDR3 sequence is CSASQNEQFF. The CDR3 DNA reads as TGCAGCGCCTCCCAAAATGAGCAGTTCTTC.

The V call is TRBV19, the J call TRBJ1-1, with a tentative D call TRBD1 (5 bases). V lost 3 bases and J lost 5, with 7 bases in between. In germline, CDR1 is LNHDA, CDR2 SQIVND (reference sequence). The CDR3 totals 12 residues. The CDR3 spells CASSMGGTEAFF. CDR3 coding DNA: TGTGCCAGTAGTATGGGGGGGACTGAAGCTTTCTTT.

In DNA, the CDR3 is TGTGCCAGCAGCGTAGGGGGACGGGGTCCAATGAACACTGAAGCTTTCTTT. It codes for CASSVGGRGPMNTEAFF. The chain is built from TRBV9 and TRBJ1-1; tentatively, D is TRBD1 (5 bases). V lost 0 bases to trimming and J lost 0 bases, with 15 bases between them. From germline, CDR1 is SGDLS and CDR2 YYNGEE. This CDR3 has 17 amino acids. The entire variable domain, with the rest obtained from reference TRBV9 and TRBJ1-1, is as follows: DSGVTQTPKHLITATGQRVTLRCSPRSGDLSVYWYQQSLDQGLQFLIQYYNGEERAKGNILERFSAQQFPDLHSELNLSSLELGDSALYFCASSVGGRGPMNTEAFFGQGTRLTVV.

This clonotype was counted once. This chain links TRBV7-9 with TRBJ2-7; D not certain. This CDR3 comprises 12 residues. V shed 1 base and J shed 7 bases, with 8 bases lying between them. CDR1 and CDR2 (germline): SEHNR, FQNEAQ (reference sequence). CDR3 sequence reads: CASSLDLVEQYF. Written as DNA, the CDR3 is TGTGCCAGCAGCTTAGATCTCGTGGAGCAGTACTTC.

This clonotype was seen only a few times. The chain uses TRBV6-5 and TRBJ1-5; D call uncertain. The germline V and J ends were trimmed by 3 bases and 4 bases, with 7 bases remaining between them. Germline CDR1 is MNHEY and CDR2 is SVGAGI. The CDR3 has 13 residues. CDR3 DNA sequence: TGTGCCAGCAGTTATGACGGAAATCAGCCCCAGCATTTT. Translated, it gives CASSYDGNQPQHF.

CDR3 sequence: CASSRQVSQPQHF. The CDR3 nucleotides are TGTGCCAGCAGCAGACAGGTTTCTCAGCCCCAGCATTTT. This rearrangement joins TRBV6-1 to TRBJ1-5, with D tentatively TRBD1 (6 bases). This CDR3 spans 13 amino acids. Germline CDR1 is MNHNS and CDR2 is SASEGT. Trimming removed 6 bases at V and 6 bases at J, with 12 bases between.

This clonotype ranks as medium-sized. The chain employs TRBV21-1 and TRBJ1-2. TRBV21-1 constitutes a pseudogene. This CDR3 is built from 12 residues. This chain's CDR3 is CASSKVSEGYTF. CDR3 nucleotide sequence: TGTGCCAGCAGCAAAGTATCAGAAGGCTACACCTTC.

Note on this clonotype: An end of the junction differs from the germline gene, which may be a read error. The V gene is TRBV2, the J gene TRBJ1-6, with TRBD1 matching 10 bases. The CDR3 length is 15 residues. Germline values: CDR1 SNHLY, CDR2 FYNNEI. Here the CDR3 reads CASTRQGAENLPLHF. As DNA, the CDR3 is TGTGCCAGCACCAGACAGGGGGCCGAGAATTTACCCCTCCACTTT.

This sequence joins TRBV11-3 and TRBJ2-1; the D is unclear. V was clipped by 4 bases and J by 4 bases, with 5 bases between them. This CDR3 has 12 residues. Per the germline V gene, CDR1 is SGHNT and CDR2 is YENEEA. The CDR3 nucleotides read TGTGCCAGCAGCTCCTATTACAATGAGCAGTTCTTC. This codes for CASSSYYNEQFF.

The chain couples TRBV6-2 or TRBV6-3 to TRBJ1-2; D gene unclear. Trimming left V 2 bases short and J 4 bases short, with 14 bases between. CDR3 length equals 15 residues. From germline, CDR1 is MNHEY and CDR2 SVGEGT. CDR3 residues: CASSYPGEWIYGYTF. In DNA, the CDR3 is TGTGCCAGCAGTTACCCCGGCGAGTGGATCTATGGCTACACCTTC.

This chain links TRBV4-1 with TRBJ1-1, with 7 bases fitting TRBD1. With V trimmed by 4 bases and J by 5 bases, 13 bases remained unmatched. Per germline, CDR1 MGHRA and CDR2 YSYEKL. The CDR3 length is 16 residues. CDR3 region: CASSPSAGGVWTEAFF. CDR3 nucleotide sequence: TGCGCCAGCAGCCCCTCGGCAGGGGGGGTATGGACTGAAGCTTTCTTT.

This clonotype showed up just a few times. The J gene is TRBJ1-1, the V gene TRBV7-7; D is ambiguous. The CDR3 extends over 13 amino acids. The V end lost 4 bases, the J end lost 1 base, and 7 bases lay between the germline ends. Germline CDR1 is SSHAT and CDR2 is FNYEAQ (reference sequence). Here the CDR3 DNA reads TGTGCCAGCAGCTCTACCCCGAACACTGAAGCTTTCTTT. This translates into CASSSTPNTEAFF.

The chain uses TRBV4-1 and TRBJ1-2, with D perhaps matching TRBD1 (5 bases). The germline CDR1 and CDR2 sequences are MGHRA and YSYEKL. There are 16 residues in the CDR3. Trimming removed 4 bases from V and 4 bases from J, with 19 bases in between. CDR3: CASSPPGRQTFYGYTF. The CDR3 DNA reads as TGCGCCAGCAGCCCCCCGGGACGCCAAACCTTCTATGGCTACACCTTC.

In this sample, this clonotype turned up a few times. V gene TRBV24-1 combines with J gene TRBJ1-1, with a possible D match to TRBD1 (6 bases). The CDR3 has 13 amino acids. From germline, CDR1 is KGHDR and CDR2 SFDVKD. Between the trimmed V and J ends, which lost 4 bases and 5 bases, there was a span of 10 bases. In nucleotides, the CDR3 is TGTGCCACCAGTGACCCAAGGGGGACTGAAGCTTTCTTT. It encodes CATSDPRGTEAFF.